A selection of T cell receptor beta chains follows, all from one sample in a study of T cells in Graves' hyperthyroidism and ophthalmopathy. TCRdb re-called the multiplex PCR reads with MiXCR, one entry per CDR3 protein. This table holds roughly 510,000 distinct CDR3 sequences, 40% to 50% found once. The sample taken for sequencing was peripheral blood or thyroid tissue (not recorded which). These receptors were taken from an adult woman with Graves' disease, either hyperthyroidism or ophthalmopathy (not recorded which). Both conserved end residues are part of each CDR3. The D gene is left open where the match is weak. Size tells how often a clone was seen (once, few, many) or the class of an expanded clone, and some rows leave it out.

V gene: TRBV3-1; J gene: TRBJ1-6; D gene: TRBD1; clone size: .; CDR3 protein: CASSDLGTGSNSPLHF; CDR3 DNA: TGTGCCAGCAGCGACTTGGGGACAGGGTCGAATTCACCCCTCCACTTT
V gene: TRBV9; J gene: TRBJ2-7; D gene: .; clone size: .; CDR3 protein: CASSVGGRSYEQYF; CDR3 DNA: TGTGCCAGCAGCGTTGGAGGGAGGTCCTACGAGCAGTACTTC
V gene: TRBV6-2/TRBV6-3; J gene: TRBJ1-1; D gene: .; clone size: few; CDR3 protein: CASSLFGSLNTEAFF; CDR3 DNA: TGTGCCAGCAGTCTCTTCGGATCGCTGAACACTGAAGCTTTCTTT
V gene: TRBV10-3; J gene: TRBJ2-5; D gene: TRBD2; clone size: .; CDR3 protein: CAISEVGGETQYF; CDR3 DNA: TGTGCCATCAGTGAAGTGGGGGGGGAGACCCAGTACTTC
V gene: TRBV15; J gene: TRBJ2-5; D gene: .; clone size: .; CDR3 protein: CATSSADGPEGQETQYF; CDR3 DNA: TGTGCCACCAGCAGCGCCGACGGTCCCGAGGGCCAAGAGACCCAGTACTTC
V gene: TRBV19; J gene: TRBJ1-2; D gene: .; clone size: .; CDR3 protein: CASSTRQDLFAGNTF; CDR3 DNA: TGTGCCAGTAGTACCCGACAGGATCTATTTGCTGGAAACACCTTC
V gene: TRBV7-9; J gene: TRBJ1-1; D gene: .; clone size: .; CDR3 protein: CASSLAGLAFF; CDR3 DNA: TGTGCCAGCAGCTTAGCGGGGCTGGCTTTCTTT
V gene: TRBV5-6; J gene: TRBJ1-2; D gene: .; clone size: .; CDR3 protein: CASSLERGPGYTF; CDR3 DNA: TGTGCCAGCAGCTTGGAGAGGGGTCCTGGCTACACCTTC
V gene: TRBV5-1; J gene: TRBJ1-2; D gene: .; clone size: many; CDR3 protein: CASSRGLLSGYTF; CDR3 DNA: TGCGCCAGCAGCCGGGGCCTCTTGAGCGGCTACACCTTC
V gene: TRBV5-6; J gene: TRBJ1-1; D gene: .; clone size: many; CDR3 protein: CASRFGGMGTEAFF; CDR3 DNA: TGTGCCAGCAGATTCGGGGGTATGGGGACTGAAGCTTTCTTT
V gene: TRBV20-1; J gene: TRBJ1-6; D gene: .; clone size: .; CDR3 protein: CSARDSTDSPLHF; CDR3 DNA: TGCAGTGCTAGAGATTCCACAGATTCACCCCTCCACTTT
V gene: TRBV5-1; J gene: TRBJ1-4; D gene: TRBD1; clone size: .; CDR3 protein: CASSLKPGQGGEKLFF; CDR3 DNA: TGCGCCAGCAGCTTAAAACCGGGACAGGGCGGCGAAAAACTGTTTTTT
V gene: TRBV10-3; J gene: TRBJ2-5; D gene: .; clone size: .; CDR3 protein: CAISDSQGLEETQYF; CDR3 DNA: TGTGCCATCAGTGATAGCCAGGGGTTAGAGGAGACCCAGTACTTC
V gene: TRBV9; J gene: TRBJ2-6; D gene: .; clone size: .; CDR3 protein: CASSVAGSWANVLTF; CDR3 DNA: TGTGCCAGCAGCGTAGCCGGGAGCTGGGCCAACGTCCTGACTTTC
V gene: TRBV12-3/TRBV12-4; J gene: TRBJ2-5; D gene: .; clone size: .; CDR3 protein: CASSFDFRAVGLTQYF; CDR3 DNA: TGTGCCAGCAGTTTTGACTTCCGGGCCGTGGGTTTGACCCAGTACTTC
V gene: TRBV3-1; J gene: TRBJ2-3; D gene: .; clone size: many; CDR3 protein: CASSLTHDAGITQYF; CDR3 DNA: TGTGCCAGCAGCCTCACCCACGACGCAGGGATTACGCAGTATTTT
V gene: TRBV29-1; J gene: TRBJ1-2; D gene: TRBD1; clone size: .; CDR3 protein: CSVPDRERNYGYTF; CDR3 DNA: TGCAGCGTTCCCGACAGGGAGAGGAACTATGGCTACACCTTC
V gene: TRBV28; J gene: TRBJ1-1; D gene: .; clone size: .; CDR3 protein: CASQLPPHMNTEAFF; CDR3 DNA: TGTGCCAGTCAGTTACCCCCTCACATGAACACTGAAGCTTTCTTT
V gene: TRBV10-3; J gene: TRBJ2-7; D gene: TRBD1; clone size: many; CDR3 protein: CAIKGDREFNEQYF; CDR3 DNA: TGTGCCATCAAGGGGGACAGAGAATTCAACGAGCAGTACTTC
V gene: TRBV12-3/TRBV12-4; J gene: TRBJ1-6; D gene: .; clone size: many; CDR3 protein: CASSLSPGSGSPLHF; CDR3 DNA: TGTGCCAGCAGTTTAAGTCCTGGGAGTGGTTCACCCCTCCACTTT
V gene: TRBV7-9; J gene: TRBJ1-2; D gene: .; clone size: .; CDR3 protein: CASSNLALEGGYTF; CDR3 DNA: TGTGCCAGCAGCAATCTCGCTCTCGAAGGGGGGTACACCTTC
V gene: TRBV19; J gene: TRBJ1-1; D gene: .; clone size: many; CDR3 protein: CASSILSGGPNTEAFF; CDR3 DNA: TGTGCCAGTAGCATCCTCAGTGGAGGGCCGAACACTGAAGCTTTCTTT
V gene: TRBV12-3/TRBV12-4; J gene: TRBJ1-3; D gene: .; clone size: .; CDR3 protein: CASSGTGNTIYF; CDR3 DNA: TGTGCCAGCAGCGGGACTGGAAACACCATATATTTT
V gene: TRBV11-2; J gene: TRBJ2-5; D gene: TRBD1; clone size: .; CDR3 protein: CASSTGQGRETQYF; CDR3 DNA: TGTGCCAGCAGCACCGGACAGGGGCGAGAGACCCAGTACTTC
V gene: TRBV19; J gene: TRBJ2-5; D gene: .; clone size: .; CDR3 protein: CASRLGQLQETQYF; CDR3 DNA: TGTGCCAGTAGACTCGGACAGCTCCAAGAGACCCAGTACTTC
V gene: TRBV7-9; J gene: TRBJ2-5; D gene: .; clone size: once; CDR3 protein: CASSPQPGGPQYF; CDR3 DNA: TGTGCCAGCAGCCCGCAGCCCGGAGGGCCCCAGTACTTC
V gene: TRBV11-2; J gene: TRBJ2-1; D gene: .; clone size: .; CDR3 protein: CASSFRAHHDNEQFF; CDR3 DNA: TGTGCCAGCAGCTTTCGAGCGCACCATGACAATGAGCAGTTCTTC
V gene: TRBV20-1; J gene: TRBJ2-5; D gene: .; clone size: .; CDR3 protein: CSARDLVRETQYF; CDR3 DNA: TGCAGTGCTAGAGATCTAGTACGAGAGACCCAGTACTTC
V gene: TRBV7-9; J gene: TRBJ1-2; D gene: .; clone size: .; CDR3 protein: CASSPSDRRGSYTF; CDR3 DNA: TGTGCCAGCAGCCCATCTGACAGGCGGGGAAGCTACACCTTC
V gene: TRBV7-2; J gene: TRBJ2-7; D gene: .; clone size: .; CDR3 protein: CASSLDLDEQYF; CDR3 DNA: TGTGCCAGCAGCTTAGATCTCGACGAGCAGTACTTC
V gene: TRBV5-1; J gene: TRBJ2-7; D gene: TRBD2; clone size: .; CDR3 protein: CASTNQAGGPHEQYF; CDR3 DNA: TGTGCCAGCACCAACCAAGCGGGAGGGCCCCACGAGCAGTACTTC
V gene: TRBV20-1; J gene: TRBJ2-5; D gene: .; clone size: once; CDR3 protein: CSAAPGPRGDQETQYF; CDR3 DNA: TGCAGTGCTGCCCCCGGGCCGAGGGGCGATCAAGAGACCCAGTACTTC
V gene: TRBV9; J gene: TRBJ1-1; D gene: TRBD1; clone size: .; CDR3 protein: CASSAGDSLNTEAFF; CDR3 DNA: TGTGCCAGCAGCGCCGGGGACAGCTTGAACACTGAAGCTTTCTTT
V gene: TRBV29-1; J gene: TRBJ1-2; D gene: TRBD1; clone size: many; CDR3 protein: CSVGGGTGFAPGYGYTF; CDR3 DNA: TGCAGCGTCGGAGGGGGGACAGGTTTCGCTCCTGGGTATGGCTACACCTTC
V gene: TRBV10-3; J gene: TRBJ2-7; D gene: TRBD2; clone size: .; CDR3 protein: CAISASLSGASSYEQYF; CDR3 DNA: TGTGCCATCAGCGCCTCTCTTAGCGGGGCCAGCTCCTACGAGCAGTACTTC
V gene: TRBV20-1; J gene: TRBJ2-2; D gene: TRBD1; clone size: many; CDR3 protein: CSAPRTGGEAGELFF; CDR3 DNA: TGCAGTGCTCCGCGGACAGGGGGAGAGGCCGGGGAGCTGTTTTTT
V gene: TRBV2; J gene: TRBJ1-1; D gene: .; clone size: .; CDR3 protein: CASSVRMGRGEAFF; CDR3 DNA: TGTGCCAGCAGCGTTCGGATGGGGAGGGGGGAAGCTTTCTTT
V gene: TRBV19; J gene: TRBJ2-7; D gene: .; clone size: .; CDR3 protein: CASMEGYEQYF; CDR3 DNA: TGTGCCAGTATGGAGGGTTACGAGCAGTACTTC
V gene: TRBV19; J gene: TRBJ1-5; D gene: TRBD1; clone size: many; CDR3 protein: CASSSGQGGQPQHF; CDR3 DNA: TGTGCCAGTAGTTCTGGACAGGGTGGGCAGCCCCAGCATTTT
V gene: TRBV2; J gene: TRBJ2-7; D gene: .; clone size: .; CDR3 protein: CASSERLLYEQYF; CDR3 DNA: TGTGCCAGCAGTGAACGACTTCTCTACGAGCAGTACTTC
V gene: TRBV5-1; J gene: TRBJ1-4; D gene: .; clone size: many; CDR3 protein: CASSRSGREKLFF; CDR3 DNA: TGCGCCAGCAGCAGGTCGGGACGGGAAAAACTGTTTTTT
V gene: TRBV5-1; J gene: TRBJ2-5; D gene: TRBD1; clone size: many; CDR3 protein: CASSLGPGAGGRKTQYF; CDR3 DNA: TGCGCCAGCAGCTTGGGCCCAGGGGCAGGGGGTAGAAAGACCCAGTACTTC
V gene: TRBV7-2; J gene: TRBJ2-7; D gene: .; clone size: many; CDR3 protein: CASSFGSGGFYEQYF; CDR3 DNA: TGTGCCAGCAGCTTCGGATCAGGGGGGTTCTACGAGCAGTACTTC
V gene: TRBV15; J gene: TRBJ2-3; D gene: TRBD2; clone size: .; CDR3 protein: CATSTSYGLANMDTQYF; CDR3 DNA: TGTGCCACCAGCACTAGTTACGGACTAGCGAACATGGATACGCAGTATTTT
V gene: TRBV2; J gene: TRBJ1-5; D gene: .; clone size: many; CDR3 protein: CASRDPPGAGEGDQPQHF; CDR3 DNA: TGTGCCAGCAGGGATCCACCGGGGGCCGGGGAAGGAGATCAGCCCCAGCATTTT
V gene: TRBV5-1; J gene: TRBJ1-2; D gene: TRBD1; clone size: many; CDR3 protein: CASSLTGGARYGYTF; CDR3 DNA: TGCGCCAGCAGCTTGACAGGGGGCGCAAGGTATGGCTACACCTTC
V gene: TRBV10-3; J gene: TRBJ1-1; D gene: .; clone size: .; CDR3 protein: CAIRGSLEAFF; CDR3 DNA: TGTGCCATCAGGGGATCCCTTGAAGCTTTCTTT
V gene: TRBV7-9; J gene: TRBJ2-7; D gene: .; clone size: .; CDR3 protein: CASSGRDIGYEQYF; CDR3 DNA: TGTGCCAGCAGCGGCCGGGACATAGGATACGAGCAGTACTTC
V gene: TRBV29-1; J gene: TRBJ2-5; D gene: .; clone size: few; CDR3 protein: CSVAERETQYF; CDR3 DNA: TGCAGCGTTGCAGAGCGAGAGACCCAGTACTTC
V gene: TRBV6-1; J gene: TRBJ2-5; D gene: TRBD1; clone size: many; CDR3 protein: CASSQGQGAGETQYF; CDR3 DNA: TGTGCCAGCAGTCAAGGACAGGGGGCGGGAGAGACCCAGTACTTC
V gene: TRBV2; J gene: TRBJ2-7; D gene: TRBD1; clone size: .; CDR3 protein: CAYQGAAYEQYF; CDR3 DNA: TGTGCTTATCAGGGGGCAGCCTACGAGCAGTACTTC
V gene: TRBV11-2; J gene: TRBJ2-7; D gene: .; clone size: .; CDR3 protein: CASSPGTTNYEQYF; CDR3 DNA: TGTGCCAGCAGCCCCGGGACAACGAACTATGAGCAGTACTTC
V gene: TRBV7-9; J gene: TRBJ2-2; D gene: .; clone size: .; CDR3 protein: CASSLSQGSGELFF; CDR3 DNA: TGTGCCAGCAGCTTAAGCCAGGGTTCCGGGGAGCTGTTTTTT
V gene: TRBV7-9; J gene: TRBJ1-1; D gene: .; clone size: many; CDR3 protein: CASSPRNTNTEAFF; CDR3 DNA: TGTGCCAGCAGCCCGCGCAACACGAACACTGAAGCTTTCTTT
V gene: TRBV29-1; J gene: TRBJ1-2; D gene: .; clone size: many; CDR3 protein: CSTRDSSRGYTF; CDR3 DNA: TGCAGCACTCGCGACAGCAGTCGGGGCTACACCTTC
V gene: TRBV20-1; J gene: TRBJ2-7; D gene: TRBD2; clone size: few; CDR3 protein: CSAQSGVAYYEQYF; CDR3 DNA: TGCAGTGCACAGAGCGGGGTGGCTTACTACGAGCAGTACTTC